Sequencing of this TCR beta chain was carried out in a study of tissue T cells after allogeneic stem cell transplantation. Study conclusions and caveats: Anatomically similar tissues had similar TCR repertoires within each patient.

Germline assignment: CDR1 KGHPV and CDR2 FQNQEV (reference sequence). This CDR3 has 12 amino acids. V was trimmed by 4 bases and J by 0 bases, leaving 3 bases between them. The data were produced by immunoSEQ multiplex PCR, yet TCRdb's version contains in-frame clones alone and is incomplete. The sample lists around 3,800 clones; 40% to 55% were seen once. In the case of this clone: Its antigen remains unidentified. The listed genes are named as in mouse. The read halts 1 residue ahead of the CDR3 end, with the missing end drawn from the germline J gene.

As for time point: mouse harvest day 14 after allogeneic transplant. Each mouse received 10^7 T-cell-depleted marrow cells plus 10^6 splenic CD5+ T cells by tail vein. This TCR was sampled from a female BALB/c mouse given C57BL/6 T cells with graft-versus-host disease after an allogeneic hematopoietic cell transplant. The chain uses TRBV26 and TRBJ1-2; D uncertain. Sequencing input: gut tissue. The sequenced CDR3 bases are TGTGCCAGCAGTCCTTCAAACTCCGACTACACC. Residues: CASSPSNSDYT. The whole CDR3 protein is CASSPSNSDYTF.